The 3 T cell receptor beta chains below come from one sample, sequenced in a study of T cell responses to AZD1222 COVID-19 vaccine. Produced via immunoSEQ multiplex PCR; TCRdb's table is partial and in-frame only. The sample has some 150,000 clones, 70% to 90% seen once. The sample in question was peripheral blood, obtained 28 days after the second dose of the MenACWY control vaccine. The receptors stem from an adult who received the MenACWY meningococcal vaccine as a control.

The gene calls are TRBV6-2 or TRBV6-3 and TRBJ1-1; D ambiguous. Germline CDR1 is MNHEY and CDR2 is SVGEGT. CDR3 size: 14 residues. The V end was cut by 0 bases, the J end by 5 bases, with 10 bases between. The CDR3 sequence: CASSYSSRGTEAFF. The CDR3 coding sequence is TGTGCCAGCAGTTACTCGTCGCGGGGAACTGAAGCTTTCTTT.

The V and J genes are TRBV28 and TRBJ2-7; D assignment may be TRBD1 or TRBD2 (5 bases each). V was shortened by 5 bases and J by 2 bases, with 10 bases between the two germline ends. The CDR3 extends over 13 amino acids. The V gene's germline CDR1 is MDHEN and CDR2 SYDVKM. CDR3 sequence reads: CASSPGRAYEQYF. The CDR3 DNA reads as TGTGCCAGCAGTCCGGGACGGGCCTACGAGCAGTACTTC. Filled out from reference TRBV28 and TRBJ2-7, the complete variable domain reads DVKVTQSSRYLVKRTGEKVFLECVQDMDHENMFWYRQDPGLGLRLIYFSYDVKMKEKGDIPEGYSVSREKKERFSLILESASTNQTSMYLCASSPGRAYEQYFGPGTRLTVT.

The V call is TRBV5-4, the J call TRBJ2-5; D gene unclear. CDR3 length: 12 amino acids. Trimming took off 3 bases at V and 4 bases at J, with 7 bases between the two ends. Per germline, CDR1 SGHNT and CDR2 YYREEE (reference sequence). In nucleotides, the CDR3 is TGTGCCAGCAGCTCTGGGTTAGAGACCCAGTACTTC. Its protein is CASSSGLETQYF.